This entry is about one T cell receptor beta chain. The sample comes from a study of blood T cell repertoires in COVID-19. The germline gives CDR1 SGHRS, CDR2 YFSETQ. V lost 5 bases and J 6 bases, leaving 12 bases between the germline ends. The CDR3 has 13 residues. Original data processing: Quantification of nucleated cells was approximated via reference gene primer amplification. Clones were read by immunoSEQ multiplex PCR, and TCRdb kept only the in-frame ones, dropping some. That table gives V, J and clone size, and the DNA gave D and trimming. The repertoire includes under 100,000 clones, roughly 80% of them detected once, and 25% sits in the top ten.

This sequence originates from an older man with active or convalescent COVID-19. Input material: peripheral blood. V gene TRBV5-1 combines with J gene TRBJ1-3; no definite D call. CDR3 protein: CASRRNEENTIYF. The CDR3 region has the DNA TGCGCCAGCAGGAGAAATGAGGAAAACACCATATATTTT. Full variable domain (outside the CDR3, taken from reference TRBV5-1 and TRBJ1-3): KAGVTQTPRYLIKTRGQQVTLSCSPISGHRSVSWYQQTPGQGLQFLFEYFSETQRNKGNFPGRFSGRQFSNSRSEMNVSTLELGDSALYLCASRRNEENTIYFGEGSWLTVV.